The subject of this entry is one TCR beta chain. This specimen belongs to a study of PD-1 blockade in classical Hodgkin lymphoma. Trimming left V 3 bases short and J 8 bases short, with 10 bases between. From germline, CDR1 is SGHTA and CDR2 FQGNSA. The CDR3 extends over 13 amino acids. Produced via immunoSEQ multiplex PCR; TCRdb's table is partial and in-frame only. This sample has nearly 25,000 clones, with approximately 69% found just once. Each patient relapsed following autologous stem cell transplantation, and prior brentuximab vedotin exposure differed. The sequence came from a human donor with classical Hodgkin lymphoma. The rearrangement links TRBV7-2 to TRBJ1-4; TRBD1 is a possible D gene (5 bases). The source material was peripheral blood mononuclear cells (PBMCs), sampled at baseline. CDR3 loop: CASSLGTAEKLFF. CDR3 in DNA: TGTGCCAGCAGCTTGGGGACTGCAGAAAAACTGTTTTTT.